Listed here are 12 T cell receptor beta chains from one sample, sequenced in a study of control samples from healthy donors and cancer patients. Clones were sequenced by immunoSEQ multiplex PCR, and TCRdb holds only the in-frame ones, with some missing. The table records roughly 100,000 clones, approximately 90% of them present only once. The sample consisted of blood. The origin of the receptors is a woman in her 30s in good health.

The chain joins TRBV4-1 to TRBJ1-1; D perhaps matches TRBD1 (5 bases). Germline values: CDR1 MGHRA, CDR2 YSYEKL. Trimming removed 1 base at V and 1 base at J, with 13 bases between. The CDR3 spans 16 residues. CDR3 nucleotides: TGCGCCAGCAGCCAAGGAACCGAAACAGGGAACACTGAAGCTTTCTTT. Translation: CASSQGTETGNTEAFF.

The chain employs TRBV30 and TRBJ1-5; D gene ambiguous. Germline assignment: CDR1 GTSNPN and CDR2 SVGIG (reference sequence). Between the trimmed V and J ends, which lost 4 bases and 3 bases, there was a span of 10 bases. This CDR3 is built from 13 residues. In DNA, the CDR3 is TGTGCCTGGACCCTTGGACTCAATCAGCCCCAGCATTTT. Protein: CAWTLGLNQPQHF. Looking up the rest from reference TRBV30 and TRBJ1-5 gives the full variable domain: SQTIHQWPATLVQPVGSPLSLECTVEGTSNPNLYWYRQAAGRGLQLLFYSVGIGQISSEVPQNLSASRPQDRQFILSSKKLLLSDSGFYLCAWTLGLNQPQHFGDGTRLSIL.

The chain couples TRBV10-3 to TRBJ2-7; no definite D call. The V end lost 4 bases, the J end lost 3 bases, and 4 bases lay between the germline ends. This CDR3 region has 11 residues. Germline V gene sequence: CDR1 ENHRY, CDR2 SYGVKD. The CDR3 loop is CAISAGYEQYF. The DNA of the CDR3 is TGTGCCATCAGTGCGGGCTACGAGCAGTACTTC.

V usage is TRBV7-8 and J usage is TRBJ1-6, with 7 bases fitting TRBD1. There are 16 residues in the CDR3. The V and J ends lost 5 bases and 9 bases, in that order; junction bases with no gene match: 13. CDR1 SGHVS and CDR2 FQNEAQ come from the germline V gene. The CDR3 region has the DNA TGTGCCAGCAGCACCGATAGACAGGGTTTCACTTCACCCCTCCACTTT. Translating gives CASSTDRQGFTSPLHF.

The genes are TRBV5-4 and TRBJ1-1; D unclear. The germline V and J ends were trimmed by 0 bases and 0 bases, with 6 bases remaining between them. The germline gives CDR1 SGHNT, CDR2 YYREEE (reference sequence). The CDR3 has 14 amino acids. In DNA form, the CDR3 reads TGTGCCAGCAGCTTGGCCCGGATGAACACTGAAGCTTTCTTT. Translating gives CASSLARMNTEAFF.

The V and J genes are TRBV5-5 and TRBJ2-1; TRBD2 agrees at 11 bases. Germline CDR1 and CDR2: SGHKS and YYEKEE (reference sequence). V lost 3 bases, J lost 9 bases, and 11 bases stayed unmatched. The CDR3 is 16 residues long. The CDR3 nucleotides read TGTGCCAGCAGCTCCGATGGTAGCGGGGGGGCGCTTGAGCAGTTCTTC. Translated: CASSSDGSGGALEQFF.

The CDR3 spells CASSLGSNQPQHF. The CDR3 nucleotides are TGCGCCAGCAGCTTGGGTAGCAATCAGCCCCAGCATTTT. The chain has TRBV5-1 and TRBJ1-5, with no clear D. The germline V and J ends were trimmed by 0 bases and 0 bases, with 1 base remaining between them. This CDR3 has 13 residues. Germline V gene data show CDR1 as SGHRS and CDR2 as YFSETQ.

The chain links TRBV9 to TRBJ2-1; D not certain. Germline V lookup: CDR1 SGDLS, CDR2 YYNGEE. The CDR3 has 17 amino acids. V lost 1 base and J lost 0, with 14 bases in between. CDR3 nucleotides: TGTGCCAGCAGCGTACCCCCTTATATAGACTCCTACAATGAGCAGTTCTTC. It specifies CASSVPPYIDSYNEQFF.

The rearrangement uses TRBV6-1 and TRBJ1-1; a weak D match, TRBD1 (5 bases). CDR3 size: 15 residues. Germline CDR1 and CDR2: MNHNS and SASEGT. Trimming pared 1 base from V and 5 bases from J, leaving 14 bases between. DNA for the CDR3: TGTGCCAGCAGTGAAGACTACCAGGGTTGGACTGAAGCTTTCTTT. Its protein product is CASSEDYQGWTEAFF.

The gene calls are TRBV28 and TRBJ1-1; D remains ambiguous. Trimming pared 3 bases from V and 3 bases from J, leaving 8 bases between. Germline CDR1 and CDR2: MDHEN and SYDVKM. The CDR3 is made up of 13 amino acids. The CDR3 protein is CASSFLGDTEAFF. The CDR3 DNA reads as TGTGCCAGCAGTTTCTTGGGAGACACTGAAGCTTTCTTT.

This clone was detected once. This sequence joins TRBV7-6 and TRBJ2-3; 7 bases are a match to TRBD1. Germline V gives CDR1 SGHVS, CDR2 FNYEAQ. This CDR3 comprises 15 residues. Unmatched junction bases numbered 4, after V lost 2 bases and J lost 2 bases. For the CDR3, the DNA is TGTGCCAGCAGCTTAAGGGGGCTTTACACAGATACGCAGTATTTT. Protein: CASSLRGLYTDTQYF.

The rearrangement links TRBV5-6 to TRBJ1-1, with TRBD1 identical over 8 bases. J gave up 8 bases and V 5 bases, and 2 bases lay outside the gene matches. Germline assignment: CDR1 SGHDT and CDR2 YYEEEE. The CDR3 spans 11 residues. The CDR3 protein is CASSWDREAFF. The CDR3 DNA reads as TGTGCCAGCAGTTGGGACAGGGAAGCTTTCTTT.